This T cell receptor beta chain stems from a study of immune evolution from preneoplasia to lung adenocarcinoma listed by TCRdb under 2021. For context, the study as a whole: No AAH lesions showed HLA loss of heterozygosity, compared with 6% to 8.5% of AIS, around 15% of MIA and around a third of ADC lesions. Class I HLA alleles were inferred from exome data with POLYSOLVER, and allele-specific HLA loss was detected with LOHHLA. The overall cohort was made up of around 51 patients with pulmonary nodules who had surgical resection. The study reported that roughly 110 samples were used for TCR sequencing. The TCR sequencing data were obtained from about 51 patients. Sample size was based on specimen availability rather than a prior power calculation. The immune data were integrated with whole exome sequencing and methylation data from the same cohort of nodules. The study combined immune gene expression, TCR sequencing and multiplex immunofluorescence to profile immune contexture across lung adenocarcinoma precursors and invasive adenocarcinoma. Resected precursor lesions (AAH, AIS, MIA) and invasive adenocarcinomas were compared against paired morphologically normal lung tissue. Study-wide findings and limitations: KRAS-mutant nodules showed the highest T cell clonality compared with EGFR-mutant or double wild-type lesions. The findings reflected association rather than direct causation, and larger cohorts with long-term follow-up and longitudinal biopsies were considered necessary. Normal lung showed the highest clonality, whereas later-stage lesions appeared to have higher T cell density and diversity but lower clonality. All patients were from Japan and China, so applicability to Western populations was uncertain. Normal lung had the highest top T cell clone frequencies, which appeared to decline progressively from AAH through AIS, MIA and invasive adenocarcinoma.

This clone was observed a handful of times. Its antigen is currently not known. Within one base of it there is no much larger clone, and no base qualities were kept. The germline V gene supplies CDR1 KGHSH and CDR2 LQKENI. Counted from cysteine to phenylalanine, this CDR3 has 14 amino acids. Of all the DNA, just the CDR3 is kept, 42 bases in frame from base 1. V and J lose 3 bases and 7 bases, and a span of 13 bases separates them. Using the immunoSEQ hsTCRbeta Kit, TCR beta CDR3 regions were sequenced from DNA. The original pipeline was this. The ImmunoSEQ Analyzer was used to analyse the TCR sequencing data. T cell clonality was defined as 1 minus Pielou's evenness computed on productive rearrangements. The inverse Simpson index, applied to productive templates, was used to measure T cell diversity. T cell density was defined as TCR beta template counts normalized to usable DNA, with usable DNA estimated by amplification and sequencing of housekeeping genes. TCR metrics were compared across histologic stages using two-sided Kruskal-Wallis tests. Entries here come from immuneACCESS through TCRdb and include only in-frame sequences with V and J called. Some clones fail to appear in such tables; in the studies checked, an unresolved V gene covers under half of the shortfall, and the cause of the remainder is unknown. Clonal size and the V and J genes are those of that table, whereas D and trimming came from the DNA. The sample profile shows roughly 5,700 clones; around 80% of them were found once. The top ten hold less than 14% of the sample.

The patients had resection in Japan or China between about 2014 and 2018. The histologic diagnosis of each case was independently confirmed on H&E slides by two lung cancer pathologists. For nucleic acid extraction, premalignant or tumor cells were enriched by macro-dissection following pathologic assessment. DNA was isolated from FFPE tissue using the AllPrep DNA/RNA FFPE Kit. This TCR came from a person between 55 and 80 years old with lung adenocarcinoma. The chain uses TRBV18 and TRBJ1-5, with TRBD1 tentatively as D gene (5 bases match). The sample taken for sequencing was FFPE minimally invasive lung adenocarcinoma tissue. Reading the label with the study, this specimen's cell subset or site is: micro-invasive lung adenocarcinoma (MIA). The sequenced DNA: TGTGCCAGCTCACCTGACTCCGGGACCCAGCCCCAGCATTTT. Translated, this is CASSPDSGTQPQHF. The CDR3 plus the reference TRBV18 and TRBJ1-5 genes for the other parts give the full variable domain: NAGVMQNPRHLVRRRGQEARLRCSPMKGHSHVYWYRQLPEEGLKFMVYLQKENIIDESGMPKERFSAEFPKEGPSILRIQQVVRGDSAAYFCASSPDSGTQPQHFGDGTRLSIL.